These T cell receptor beta chains were read from a single sample in a study of cytomegalovirus exposure and HLA in healthy donors. Sequencing was performed with immunoSEQ multiplex PCR; in TCRdb, only in-frame clones are kept and a portion is missing. In the table there are 100,000 to 150,000 clones, under 20% of which are singletons. The sample comprised PBMCs. Every receptor here comes from a female donor in good health and CMV-seropositive. Each CDR3 is given with its conserved first and last residue. Rows give clone size only sometimes, using once, few, many, or a class for an expanded clone.

J,V,size,CDR3
TRBJ1-4,TRBV5-1,NA,CASSLEQGVRKLFF
TRBJ1-2,TRBV19,NA,CASKNRSNGYTF
TRBJ1-2,TRBV30,NA,CAWSSQENYGYTF
TRBJ2-5,TRBV2,NA,CASSATLRVQETQYF
TRBJ2-2,TRBV5-1,many,CASSLRGITGELFF
TRBJ2-7,TRBV28,NA,CASSLGWQASYEQYF
TRBJ2-2,TRBV28,few,CASSLLHTGELFF
TRBJ1-1,TRBV7-2,NA,CASSLVQGATEAFF
TRBJ2-3,TRBV7-9,few,CASSEGQGSDTQYF
TRBJ2-1,TRBV4-1,few,CASSHLLAEAYNEQFF
TRBJ2-7,TRBV12-5,NA,CASGFGGGREQYF
TRBJ2-3,TRBV6-4,NA,CASSLDRTTDTQYF
TRBJ1-2,TRBV5-4,few,CASSHHGTGFYGYTF
TRBJ2-7,TRBV11-2,few,CASSFEGGEQYF
TRBJ2-7,TRBV7-2,NA,CASSGQISYEQYF
TRBJ1-3,TRBV28,few,CASSVPGLSSGNTIYF
TRBJ1-2,TRBV2,NA,CASSPRTEPNYGYTF
TRBJ1-2,TRBV29-1,NA,CSVVNIGGSDYGYTF
TRBJ1-1,TRBV28,few,CASSFQWGAEAFF
TRBJ1-2,TRBV6-5,NA,CASSYRVDRGYGYTF
TRBJ2-7,TRBV13,NA,CASSPGTRTYEQYF
TRBJ1-2,TRBV2,NA,CASSETGNYGYTF
TRBJ2-5,TRBV6-5,few,CASRREGTQYF
TRBJ2-3,TRBV5-6,few,CASSPTLPTDTQYF
TRBJ2-7,TRBV7-8,few,CASSQTAGPSYEQYF
TRBJ1-2,TRBV5-1,NA,CASSLGTGRAYGYTF
TRBJ2-2,TRBV29-1,few,CSVGGAADTGELFF
TRBJ1-6,TRBV9,NA,CASSVDPSGSYNSPLHF
TRBJ2-7,TRBV5-1,NA,CASSGQQGYEQYF
TRBJ2-2,TRBV6-1,few,CASSGQGARTGELFF
TRBJ2-1,TRBV5-1,few,CASSSQPGQVAGNEQFF
TRBJ2-2,TRBV5-1,NA,CASSLASGQVTFDGELFF
TRBJ1-1,TRBV9,few,CASSVAGQGTEAFF
TRBJ1-1,TRBV5-4,NA,CASKQGDATEAFF
TRBJ2-7,TRBV7-3,NA,CASSLLSGSSYEQYF
TRBJ2-7,TRBV5-1,NA,CASSLGGLAGVEQYF
TRBJ2-7,TRBV7-2,few,CASSLSGGAYEQYF
TRBJ2-1,TRBV29-1,NA,CSEISTGSTVYNEQFF
TRBJ2-5,TRBV28,NA,CASSLLAGGQETQYF
TRBJ2-5,TRBV13,NA,CASSFLASGQETQYF
TRBJ2-7,TRBV7-2,few,CASSLAGVSYEQYF
TRBJ2-1,TRBV6-4,NA,CASSDGASGRQFF
TRBJ1-3,TRBV28,NA,CASSPVDRAGNTIYF
TRBJ1-5,TRBV19,few,CASSPSWAARGQPQHF
TRBJ2-7,TRBV7-9,few,CASSSDRDSNEQYF
TRBJ2-1,TRBV29-1,NA,CSVGPLAGLSLNEQFF
TRBJ2-1,TRBV7-9,few,CASSFRAAGGDEQFF
TRBJ2-7,TRBV13,few,CASSLEGTGGIDGYEQYF
TRBJ1-1,TRBV13,few,CASSLAVNTEAFF